These T cell receptor beta chains were read from a single sample in a study of T cell changes during pregnancy in multiple sclerosis. Profiling relied on immunoSEQ multiplex PCR, and the TCRdb table lists in-frame clones only, not all of them. The sample includes 90,000 or so clones, around 90% seen only once; the top ten take 3.5%. The specimen comprised PBMCs, sampled in the first trimester of pregnancy. The receptors shown here come from a female donor in good health, serving as a control in a pregnancy study. Some clones in this sample may be carry-over from other donors' samples. Both conserved end residues are part of each CDR3. The D gene is left open where the match is weak. Clone size is not always given. Where it is, it says once, few, many or a class for expanded clones.

j_gene	v_gene	d_gene	abundance	CDR3aa	CDR3nt
TRBJ2-7	TRBV28	TRBD2	-	CASSPGGGTYEQYF	TGTGCCAGCAGCCCTGGGGGGGGGACCTACGAGCAGTACTTC
TRBJ1-4	TRBV5-1	-	-	CASSLSGINEKLFF	TGCGCCAGCAGCTTATCGGGGATTAATGAAAAACTGTTTTTT
TRBJ2-2	TRBV6-4	TRBD2	few	CASSDGLAATGELFF	TGTGCCAGCAGTGACGGCCTAGCGGCCACCGGGGAGCTGTTTTTT
TRBJ2-3	TRBV4-1	TRBD1	-	CASRTPGGRTDTQYF	TGCGCCAGCAGGACTCCAGGGGGCAGAACAGATACGCAGTATTTT
TRBJ2-2	TRBV7-6	-	once	CASTPGHLAGELFF	TGTGCCAGCACCCCGGGACACCTGGCCGGGGAGCTGTTTTTT
TRBJ2-1	TRBV9	TRBD1	-	CASNRDRDNEQFF	TGTGCCAGCAACAGGGACAGGGACAATGAGCAGTTCTTC
TRBJ1-2	TRBV28	TRBD1	-	CASSPDRGPGYGYTF	TGTGCCAGCAGTCCCGACAGGGGCCCAGGCTATGGCTACACCTTC
TRBJ2-2	TRBV4-1	-	-	CASSQEEGGELFF	TGCGCCAGCAGCCAAGAGGAGGGCGGGGAGCTGTTTTTT
TRBJ1-4	TRBV5-6	-	-	CASSLQAFGEKLFF	TGTGCCAGCAGCTTGCAAGCCTTCGGTGAAAAACTGTTTTTT
TRBJ1-3	TRBV7-9	-	-	CATANRFLSNTIYF	TGTGCCACGGCTAACAGGTTTCTTTCGAACACCATATATTTT
TRBJ2-2	TRBV4-3	-	once	CASSRAEVNTGELFF	TGCGCCAGCAGCCGTGCAGAGGTAAACACCGGGGAGCTGTTTTTT
TRBJ1-3	TRBV10-2	-	once	CASSLTFTGNTIYF	TGCGCCAGCAGTCTTACATTCACTGGAAACACCATATATTTT
TRBJ2-1	TRBV4-1	-	-	CASSQNNNEQFF	TGCGCCAGCAGCCAAAATAACAATGAGCAGTTCTTC
TRBJ2-7	TRBV6-1	TRBD1	-	CASSEFRGQGTSEQYF	TGTGCCAGCAGTGAATTTCGGGGACAGGGAACGTCCGAGCAGTACTTC
TRBJ2-7	TRBV29-1	TRBD2	-	CSVERGEREPF	TGCAGCGTTGAACGGGGGGAGCGGGAGCCTTTC
TRBJ2-2	TRBV28	-	-	CASSLDSANTGELFF	TGTGCCAGCAGTCTGGACAGTGCGAACACCGGGGAGCTGTTTTTT
TRBJ2-2	TRBV5-6	TRBD2	-	CASSLNGREGRYGGELFF	TGTGCCAGCAGCTTGAATGGGCGGGAGGGCCGATATGGCGGGGAGCTGTTTTTT
TRBJ2-1	TRBV5-5	-	-	CASSFSGNNEQFF	TGTGCCAGCAGCTTCTCAGGGAACAATGAGCAGTTCTTC
TRBJ2-1	TRBV5-6	-	once	CASSLYLGGSPYNEQFF	TGTGCCAGCAGCTTGTACCTAGGGGGAAGCCCCTACAATGAGCAGTTCTTC
TRBJ2-3	TRBV19	TRBD2	-	CASSSIAGITDTQYF	TGTGCCAGTAGCTCTATAGCGGGGATCACAGATACGCAGTATTTT
TRBJ2-3	TRBV27	TRBD2	-	CASSRTSGEATQYF	TGTGCCAGCAGCCGGACTAGCGGGGAGGCTACGCAGTATTTT
TRBJ2-7	TRBV5-1	TRBD1	-	CASSGAGTGLGEQYF	TGCGCCAGCAGCGGGGCCGGGACAGGGTTGGGCGAGCAGTACTTC
TRBJ2-6	TRBV7-8	TRBD2	-	CASSELAGRPGANVLTF	TGTGCCAGCAGCGAACTAGCGGGAAGGCCTGGGGCCAACGTCCTGACTTTC
TRBJ1-1	TRBV7-8	-	-	CASSLGGANTEAFF	TGTGCCAGCAGCTTAGGCGGGGCGAACACTGAAGCTTTCTTT